The sequence of this T cell receptor beta chain was determined in a study of blood T cell repertoires in COVID-19. Sequencing used immunoSEQ multiplex PCR; TCRdb keeps in-frame clones, though not all of them. The repertoire consists of about 190,000 clones, with 65% to 90% occurring once and the leading ten covering roughly 5%. This clone was counted between two and nine times. The CDR3 totals 14 residues. The germline CDR1 and CDR2 sequences are MNHEY and SVGAGI. V was pared by 4 bases and J by 3 bases, with 3 bases of the junction left unmatched. The chain joins TRBV6-5 to TRBJ1-2; 9 bases agree with TRBD1. Source material: PBMCs or T cells enriched from blood (not recorded which). This TCR derives from a woman aged 55-70 years with acute COVID-19. CDR3 sequence reads: CASSFYRGHYGYTF. The DNA of the CDR3 is TGTGCCAGCAGTTTCTACAGGGGGCACTATGGCTACACCTTC.